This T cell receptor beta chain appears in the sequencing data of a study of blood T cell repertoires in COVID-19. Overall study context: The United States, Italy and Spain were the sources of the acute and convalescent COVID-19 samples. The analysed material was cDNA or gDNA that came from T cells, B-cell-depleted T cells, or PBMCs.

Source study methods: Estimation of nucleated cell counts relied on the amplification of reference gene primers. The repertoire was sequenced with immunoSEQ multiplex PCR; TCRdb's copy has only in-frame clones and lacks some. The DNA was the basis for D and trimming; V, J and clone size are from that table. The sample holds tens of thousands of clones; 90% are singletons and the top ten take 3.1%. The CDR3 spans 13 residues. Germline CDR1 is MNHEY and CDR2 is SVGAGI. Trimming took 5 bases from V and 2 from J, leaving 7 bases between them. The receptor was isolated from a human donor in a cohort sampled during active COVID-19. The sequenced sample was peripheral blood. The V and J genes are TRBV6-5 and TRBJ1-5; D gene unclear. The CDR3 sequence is CASSSQGNQPQHF. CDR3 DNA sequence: TGTGCCAGCAGTAGCCAAGGCAATCAGCCCCAGCATTTT.